The 28 T cell receptor beta chains given below trace back to one sample, sequenced in a study of blood T cell repertoires in COVID-19. Clones were read by immunoSEQ multiplex PCR, and TCRdb kept only the in-frame ones, dropping some. This table holds about 170,000 clones, approximately 83% found once. The sequenced sample was peripheral blood. These receptors came from a human donor with acute or convalescent COVID-19. The donor label of this sample is uncertain.

The genes are TRBV9 and TRBJ2-7; 14 positions match TRBD2. The CDR3 contains 15 residues. Germline loops: CDR1 SGDLS, CDR2 YYNGEE. V was pared by 3 bases and J by 7 bases, with 6 bases of the junction left unmatched. CDR3 sequence (DNA): TGTGCCAGCAGCGCGGGACTAGCGGGAGTAGGAGAGCAGTACTTC. Its translation: CASSAGLAGVGEQYF. The full variable domain, with the rest looked up from reference TRBV9 and TRBJ2-7, is DSGVTQTPKHLITATGQRVTLRCSPRSGDLSVYWYQQSLDQGLQFLIQYYNGEERAKGNILERFSAQQFPDLHSELNLSSLELGDSALYFCASSAGLAGVGEQYFGPGTRLTVT.

This chain uses TRBV27 with TRBJ2-7; TRBD2 is a possible D gene (6 bases). The CDR3 covers 14 residues. Trimming pared 0 bases from V and 2 bases from J, leaving 8 bases between. CDR1 and CDR2 from the germline V gene are MNHEY and SMNVEV (reference sequence). The CDR3 DNA follows: TGTGCCAGCAGTTTATCGGGACTCGCCTACGAGCAGTACTTC. Translating it yields CASSLSGLAYEQYF.

The chain uses TRBV7-9 and TRBJ2-1; 9 nucleotides align to TRBD2. Looked up from germline, CDR1 is SEHNR and CDR2 is FQNEAQ (reference sequence). The ends lost 0 bases at V and 13 bases at J; junction bases unmatched: 7. CDR3 length: 14 residues. The CDR3 coding sequence is TGTGCCAGCAGCTTAGCCTTGCGGGAGGGGAAACAGTTCTTC. Its protein is CASSLALREGKQFF. Variable domain in full (rest from reference TRBV7-9 and TRBJ2-1): DTGVSQNPRHKITKRGQNVTFRCDPISEHNRLYWYRQTLGQGPEFLTYFQNEAQLEKSRLLSDRFSAERPKGSFSTLEIQRTEQGDSAMYLCASSLALREGKQFFGPGTRLTVL.

The chain links TRBV4-1 to TRBJ2-7, with D possibly matching TRBD2 (6 bases). CDR3 length: 15 residues. Trimming removed 0 bases at V and 5 bases at J, with 14 bases between. CDR1 MGHRA and CDR2 YSYEKL come from the germline V gene. CDR3 in amino acids: CASSQEGGIVDEQYF. The CDR3 coding sequence is TGCGCCAGCAGCCAAGAGGGGGGAATAGTCGACGAGCAGTACTTC.

The rearrangement links TRBV11-2 to TRBJ2-2, with TRBD1 matching 7 bases. The ends lost 6 bases at V and 1 base at J; junction bases unmatched: 5. The CDR3 extends over 15 amino acids. Germline assignment: CDR1 SGHAT and CDR2 FQNNGV. The CDR3 DNA reads TGTGCCAGCAGTAACCGGGACAGGAACACCGGGGAGCTGTTTTTT. Protein sequence: CASSNRDRNTGELFF.

This chain joins TRBV6-5 and TRBJ1-2; D possibly corresponds to TRBD1 (6 bases). Germline CDR1 reads MNHEY; CDR2 reads SVGAGI. V lost 6 bases and J lost 8, with 19 bases in between. The CDR3 extends over 14 amino acids. CDR3 in amino acids: CASSRVDRVGGYTF. CDR3 DNA sequence: TGTGCCAGCAGCCGCGTGGACAGAGTAGGAGGCTACACCTTC.

V is TRBV6-5 and J is TRBJ1-2; possibly TRBD1 for D (6 bases). Germline CDR1 is MNHEY and CDR2 is SVGAGI. The V gene lost 6 bases and the J gene lost 4 bases, with 12 bases spanning the gap. This CDR3 spans 13 amino acids. CDR3 protein: CASRITGTYGYTF. CDR3 nucleotides: TGTGCCAGCAGGATTACAGGGACCTATGGCTACACCTTC.

The V gene is TRBV7-8, the J gene TRBJ2-1; 8 bases fit TRBD2. CDR1 SGHVS and CDR2 FQNEAQ come from the germline V gene. The CDR3 spans 15 residues. V shed 5 bases, J shed 7 bases, and the junction held 10 bases outside the gene matches. The CDR3 region is CASSQTSAPGNEQFF. The CDR3 DNA is TGTGCCAGCAGCCAGACTAGCGCCCCAGGGAATGAGCAGTTCTTC.

The chain links TRBV6-5 to TRBJ2-3; D is possibly TRBD2 (6 bases). Trimming removed 6 bases from V and 2 bases from J, with 12 bases in between. This CDR3 spans 14 amino acids. Looked up from germline, CDR1 is MNHEY and CDR2 is SVGAGI. The CDR3 protein is CASRLAPLTDTQYF. The CDR3 DNA follows: TGTGCCAGCAGGCTAGCGCCCCTCACAGATACGCAGTATTTT.

A few counts support this clone. This sample also contains other DNA sequences that code for the same CDR3. The rearrangement joins TRBV5-1 to TRBJ1-1; D gene unclear. Per germline, CDR1 SGHRS and CDR2 YFSETQ. Trimming took 0 bases from V and 1 from J, leaving 4 bases between them. The CDR3 consists of 13 residues. CDR3: CASSLDSNTEAFF. Written as DNA, the CDR3 is TGCGCCAGCAGCTTGGACTCGAACACTGAAGCTTTCTTT.

This clone appeared a single time. The CDR3 region is CASSTFELEQYF. The DNA of the CDR3 is TGTGCCAGCAGTACCTTTGAGCTCGAGCAGTACTTC. The chain carries TRBV6-5 and TRBJ2-7; D ambiguous. V was clipped by 5 bases and J by 6 bases, with 11 bases between them. The CDR3 is 12 amino acids. Germline V lookup: CDR1 MNHEY, CDR2 SVGAGI.

The rearrangement joins TRBV28 to TRBJ2-7, with D perhaps TRBD1 (5 bases). The CDR3 is 12 amino acids. V gave up 3 bases and J gave up 3 bases, with 6 bases separating them. In germline, CDR1 is MDHEN, CDR2 SYDVKM. The CDR3 DNA reads as TGTGCCAGCAGTTTCGACAGCTACGAGCAGTACTTC. Protein product: CASSFDSYEQYF.

V and J are TRBV30 and TRBJ2-3; TRBD2 might be the D (6 bases). Trimming removed 0 bases from V and 4 bases from J, with 14 bases in between. Germline CDR1 is GTSNPN and CDR2 is SVGIG (reference sequence). This CDR3 contains 15 residues. The CDR3 region is CAWSVGGGAPDTQYF. The CDR3 DNA reads as TGTGCCTGGAGTGTTGGTGGCGGGGCCCCAGATACGCAGTATTTT.

V usage is TRBV7-2 and J usage is TRBJ1-4; D possibly corresponds to TRBD1 (5 bases). Looked up from germline, CDR1 is SGHTA and CDR2 is FQGNSA. The CDR3 totals 14 residues. Trimming removed 3 bases from V and 4 bases from J, with 9 bases in between. CDR3 loop: CASSFSGGNEKLFF. Here the CDR3 DNA reads TGTGCCAGCAGCTTCTCGGGGGGTAATGAAAAACTGTTTTTT.

This clone has at least ten counts. The chain combines TRBV11-2 with TRBJ2-2; 7 positions match TRBD1. CDR3 length: 15 amino acids. Germline CDR1 reads SGHAT; CDR2 reads FQNNGV. With V trimmed by 4 bases and J by 0 bases, 2 bases remained unmatched. The CDR3: CASSYGTANTGELFF. The CDR3, as DNA: TGTGCCAGCAGCTACGGGACAGCGAACACCGGGGAGCTGTTTTTT.

The gene calls are TRBV5-4 and TRBJ1-1; no clear D gene. This CDR3 has 15 amino acids. The ends were cut back, 4 bases at V and 0 bases at J, with 13 bases in the middle. CDR1 is SGHNT and CDR2 is YYREEE in the germline V gene (reference sequence). CDR3 protein: CASSPAGSLNTEAFF. DNA of the CDR3: TGTGCCAGCAGCCCCGCCGGGTCCCTGAACACTGAAGCTTTCTTT.

V usage is TRBV2 and J usage is TRBJ1-6, with TRBD1 identical over 9 bases. The trim removed 3 bases at V and 10 bases at J, leaving 4 bases unmatched. The germline V gene encodes CDR1 SNHLY and CDR2 FYNNEI. The CDR3 spans 14 residues. CDR3 region: CASSEDRGSSPLHF. CDR3 DNA sequence: TGTGCCAGCAGTGAGGACAGGGGTTCATCACCCCTCCACTTT.

The chain combines TRBV5-8 with TRBJ2-3; D possibly corresponds to TRBD2 (6 bases). This CDR3 has 15 amino acids. Germline CDR1 is SGHTS and CDR2 is YDEGEE. Trimming pared 5 bases from V and 0 bases from J, leaving 13 bases between. The CDR3 is CASRDRGLSTDTQYF. For the CDR3, the DNA is TGTGCCAGCAGAGATAGGGGACTTAGCACAGATACGCAGTATTTT.

The V gene is TRBV7-2, the J gene TRBJ2-7, with D perhaps TRBD2 (5 bases). Deletions cut 4 bases from V and 5 bases from J, with 9 bases between. The CDR3 runs 12 residues. Germline-derived CDR1 and CDR2 are SGHTA and FQGNSA. CDR3 coding DNA: TGTGCCAGCAGCTGGACTTATGACGAGCAGTACTTC. This gives the protein CASSWTYDEQYF.

V is TRBV5-1 and J is TRBJ2-7; perhaps TRBD2 as D (7 bases). The V and J ends lost 5 bases and 0 bases respectively, with 12 bases between them. CDR3 size: 14 residues. Germline CDR1 SGHRS, CDR2 YFSETQ. This chain's CDR3 is CASRPGGASYEQYF. CDR3 nucleotide sequence: TGCGCCAGCAGGCCGGGGGGCGCCTCCTACGAGCAGTACTTC. Supplemented by reference TRBV5-1 and TRBJ2-7, the full variable domain reads KAGVTQTPRYLIKTRGQQVTLSCSPISGHRSVSWYQQTPGQGLQFLFEYFSETQRNKGNFPGRFSGRQFSNSRSEMNVSTLELGDSALYLCASRPGGASYEQYFGPGTRLTVT.

The rearrangement uses TRBV28 and TRBJ2-7, with 10 bases lining up with TRBD2. The CDR3 spans 14 residues. CDR1 MDHEN and CDR2 SYDVKM come from the germline V gene. The V and J ends lost 7 bases and 4 bases, in that order; junction bases with no gene match: 7. The CDR3 spells CASTLAGAGYEQYF. The CDR3 nucleotides read TGTGCCAGCACCCTAGCGGGGGCCGGGTACGAGCAGTACTTC.

The chain links TRBV7-3 to TRBJ2-4, with D possibly being TRBD2 (6 bases). Germline V gene data show CDR1 as SGHTA and CDR2 as FQGTGA. Trimming left V 2 bases short and J 8 bases short, with 7 bases between. The CDR3 contains 12 residues. CDR3 DNA sequence: TGTGCCAGCAGCTTAGGAGGGGACATTCAGTACTTC. It encodes CASSLGGDIQYF.

The chain carries TRBV7-3 and TRBJ2-1; D uncertain. CDR3 length equals 15 residues. V was shortened by 5 bases and J by 9 bases, with 20 bases between the two germline ends. Germline-derived CDR1 and CDR2 are SGHTA and FQGTGA. The CDR3 sequence: CASSPTPGAYVEQFF. The CDR3 DNA reads TGTGCCAGCAGCCCGACCCCTGGAGCTTACGTTGAGCAGTTCTTC.

The V call is TRBV6-1, the J call TRBJ1-5; possibly TRBD1 for D (5 bases). This CDR3 has 15 residues. The germline gives CDR1 MNHNS, CDR2 SASEGT. Trimming left V 1 base short and J 6 bases short, with 13 bases between. The CDR3 DNA reads TGTGCCAGCAGTGAAGAGTTAGGCAGGGCTCAGCCCCAGCATTTT. Translated: CASSEELGRAQPQHF.

The V gene is TRBV27, the J gene TRBJ2-1, with 7 bases identical to TRBD2. V lost 4 bases, J lost 7 bases, and 7 bases stayed unmatched. CDR1 and CDR2 from the germline V gene are MNHEY and SMNVEV (reference sequence). This CDR3 has 14 amino acids. CDR3 nucleotide sequence: TGTGCCAGCAGTTCGGGACGGGAGGTGAATGAGCAGTTCTTC. This sequence encodes CASSSGREVNEQFF.

The chain combines TRBV6-5 with TRBJ1-1; TRBD1 aligns across 7 bases. Germline V gene sequence: CDR1 MNHEY, CDR2 SVGAGI. There are 11 residues in the CDR3. J was trimmed by 7 bases and V by 6 bases; bases with no gene match: 2. In DNA form, the CDR3 reads TGTGCCAGCAGGGGACAGCGTGAAGCTTTCTTT. Translating gives CASRGQREAFF.

This clone was counted once. J is TRBJ2-2 and V is TRBV5-1; 7 bases agree with TRBD1. Germline V CDR1 and CDR2: SGHRS, YFSETQ. Germline trimming cut 4 bases from V and 2 bases from J; bases unmatched to any gene: 14. The CDR3 runs to 18 residues. The CDR3 here is CASSRMDRRPPNTGELFF. CDR3 DNA: TGCGCCAGCAGCCGGATGGACAGGAGACCACCAAACACCGGGGAGCTGTTTTTT.

The chain uses TRBV20-1 and TRBJ1-1; TRBD1 might be the D (6 bases). V was trimmed by 3 bases and J by 3 bases, leaving 14 bases between them. This CDR3 comprises 14 residues. Germline lookup yields CDR1 DFQATT and CDR2 SNEGSKA (reference sequence). This CDR3 is CSASPPGAYTEAFF. Here the CDR3 DNA reads TGCAGTGCTAGTCCTCCAGGGGCGTACACTGAAGCTTTCTTT.